These T cell receptor beta chains were read from a single sample in a study of T cell responses to AZD1222 COVID-19 vaccine. Repertoires were generated with immunoSEQ multiplex PCR, while TCRdb's copy carries only in-frame clones and drops some. The sample has over 110,000 clones; 90% to 95% are singletons. The sample in question was peripheral blood, obtained after recovery from COVID-19. These receptors were collected from an adult who had recovered from COVID-19. Both conserved end residues are part of each CDR3. A D gene is named only where the DNA matches it firmly. For some rows the clone size is stated as once, few or many, or as a class when expanded; others skip it.

size | J | V | D | DNA | CDR3
. | TRBJ1-4 | TRBV28 | . | TGTGCCAGCAGTTCCCCGAGACATATGGGTGAAAAACTGTTTTTT | CASSSPRHMGEKLFF
. | TRBJ2-2 | TRBV7-6 | . | TGTGCCAGCAGCTTAGTAGTCCCGGGGGCGAACACCGGGGAGCTGTTTTTT | CASSLVVPGANTGELFF
few | TRBJ1-1 | TRBV24-1 | . | TGTGCCACCAGGGCCCGAGGGGGGCACACTGAAGCTTTCTTT | CATRARGGHTEAFF
. | TRBJ2-1 | TRBV7-9 | TRBD2 | TGTGCCAGCAGCTTAGTTGGACGACTAGCGGGAGTGAGGTACAATGAGCAGTTCTTC | CASSLVGRLAGVRYNEQFF
. | TRBJ1-1 | TRBV18 | . | TGTGCCAGCTCACCAGCCCGTAGGGGATCGACCACTGAAGCTTTCTTT | CASSPARRGSTTEAFF
. | TRBJ1-4 | TRBV28 | . | TGTGCCAGCAGTTTGGGTTCATGGGGGAGTAATGAAAAACTGTTTTTT | CASSLGSWGSNEKLFF
. | TRBJ2-5 | TRBV5-6 | . | TGTGCCAGCAGCTTGGGAGGGCAAGAGACCCAGTACTTC | CASSLGGQETQYF
. | TRBJ2-1 | TRBV27 | . | TGTGCCAGCAGCCCGGCTCGGGACAATGAGCAGTTCTTC | CASSPARDNEQFF
. | TRBJ1-5 | TRBV4-1 | . | TGCGCCAGCAGCCCCTCACCCGACCCCAGCGGCAATCAGCCCCAGCATTTT | CASSPSPDPSGNQPQHF
. | TRBJ1-1 | TRBV7-3 | . | TGTGCCAGCAGCCCAACACCGAACACTGAAGCTTTCTTT | CASSPTPNTEAFF
. | TRBJ2-5 | TRBV5-6 | TRBD1 | TGTGCCAGCAGCTTACCCCGGGACAGGAGGGAGACCCAGTACTTC | CASSLPRDRRETQYF
. | TRBJ1-5 | TRBV5-5 | TRBD1 | TGTGCCAGCAGCGCCGGACAGGGAAGCAATCAGCCCCAGCATTTT | CASSAGQGSNQPQHF
. | TRBJ1-1 | TRBV20-1 | . | TGCAGTGCCTCGCCCGTCACTGAAGCTTTCTTT | CSASPVTEAFF
once | TRBJ1-4 | TRBV6-4 | . | TGTGCCAGCAGGAGGGGAAGGAATGAAAAACTGTTTTTT | CASRRGRNEKLFF
. | TRBJ1-5 | TRBV16 | . | TGTGCCAGCAGCCAATCTCAGTTGAATCAGCCCCAGCATTTT | CASSQSQLNQPQHF
. | TRBJ1-5 | TRBV28 | . | TGTGCCAGCAGTTTGCCCTCTTATGGAGCTAGCAATCAGCCCCAGCATTTT | CASSLPSYGASNQPQHF
. | TRBJ1-2 | TRBV7-9 | . | TGTGCCAGCAGCTTAGGGCCGGACAGAGCTAACTATGGCTACACCTTC | CASSLGPDRANYGYTF
. | TRBJ2-3 | TRBV10-1 | TRBD1 | TGCGCCAGCAGGGGGACAGGGGGCTTTAGCGGAGGCACAGATACGCAGTATTTT | CASRGTGGFSGGTDTQYF
few | TRBJ2-1 | TRBV21-1 | . | TGTGCCAGCAGCAAAAGGTCACAACTAAGGGCCTACAATGAGCAGTTCTTC | CASSKRSQLRAYNEQFF
once | TRBJ2-1 | TRBV3-1/TRBV3-2 | TRBD2 | TGTGCCAGCAGCCAAACTAGCGGGAGCTATGAGCAGTTCTTC | CASSQTSGSYEQFF
once | TRBJ1-2 | TRBV10-3 | . | TGTGCCATCAGCAACCTCAGGGTTAACTATGGCTACACCTTC | CAISNLRVNYGYTF
. | TRBJ1-1 | TRBV28 | . | TGTGCCAGCAGTTCGGCTGCTGAAGCTTTCTTT | CASSSAAEAFF
few | TRBJ1-5 | TRBV20-1 | TRBD1 | TGCAGTGCTAGTAGGGACAGAGACCCTTATAGCAATCAGCCCCAGCATTTT | CSASRDRDPYSNQPQHF
. | TRBJ1-1 | TRBV5-1 | TRBD1 | TGCGCCAGCAGCTTCCGACAGGGATGGACTGAAGCTTTCTTT | CASSFRQGWTEAFF
. | TRBJ2-7 | TRBV4-1 | . | TGCGCCAGCAGCCAAGATGACAGGTTCCCGACCCCTAACTACGAGCAGTACTTC | CASSQDDRFPTPNYEQYF
. | TRBJ1-2 | TRBV5-1 | . | TGCGCCAGCAGCTTGAGGGAAGGATTTGGCTACACCTTC | CASSLREGFGYTF
. | TRBJ1-4 | TRBV6-5 | . | TGTGCCAGCGGGTATGGGGCGGGTAATGAAAAACTGTTTTTT | CASGYGAGNEKLFF
. | TRBJ2-3 | TRBV5-1 | . | TGCGCCAGCAGCTTGGTATTAGGGACCACTAGCACAGATACGCAGTATTTT | CASSLVLGTTSTDTQYF
. | TRBJ1-4 | TRBV7-2 | . | TGTGCCAGCAGCCTCAGGGGTAGGAATGAAAAACTGTTTTTT | CASSLRGRNEKLFF
. | TRBJ2-7 | TRBV19 | TRBD2 | TGTGCCAGTAGTATAGCGGGCGAGCGGGAGAAGACCTACGAGCAGTACTTC | CASSIAGEREKTYEQYF
. | TRBJ1-1 | TRBV4-1 | TRBD1 | TGCGCCAGCAGCGCCGCCGACAGGGTCGTGGGGAACACTGAAGCTTTCTTT | CASSAADRVVGNTEAFF
. | TRBJ1-1 | TRBV6-2/TRBV6-3 | . | TGTGCCAGCAGTTACGTGAACACTGAAGCTTTCTTT | CASSYVNTEAFF
. | TRBJ2-7 | TRBV4-1 | . | TGCGCCAGCAGCCAAGTTTCCTACATGACTTTTCGCTCCTACGAGCAGTACTTC | CASSQVSYMTFRSYEQYF
. | TRBJ1-1 | TRBV28 | TRBD1 | TGTGCCAGCAGTTTACCGGGACAGGGGCACACTGAAGCTTTCTTT | CASSLPGQGHTEAFF
. | TRBJ2-7 | TRBV6-2/TRBV6-3 | . | TGTGCCAGCAGTACTTCCGGACGGAGGAGCTCCTACGAGCAGTACTTC | CASSTSGRRSSYEQYF
. | TRBJ2-1 | TRBV2 | . | TGTGCCAGCAGTGAAAACGCGTTGGAGCAGTTCTTC | CASSENALEQFF
. | TRBJ1-2 | TRBV6-1 | . | TGTGCCAGCAGTGACACTAACGACAGCTATGGCTACACCTTC | CASSDTNDSYGYTF
. | TRBJ2-7 | TRBV6-1 | TRBD2 | TGTGCCAGCAGTGAATGGGAAGGCGGGCTAGCGGGCTACGAGCAGTACTTC | CASSEWEGGLAGYEQYF
. | TRBJ1-5 | TRBV5-6 | TRBD1 | TGTGCCAGCAGCTTGGGGGGACAGGGGGCAGGTCAGCCCCAGCATTTT | CASSLGGQGAGQPQHF
few | TRBJ1-1 | TRBV29-1 | . | TGCAGCGCCGGGGGCCCGCTGGCAGGGTCGAACACTGAAGCTTTCTTT | CSAGGPLAGSNTEAFF
once | TRBJ1-1 | TRBV6-5 | . | TGTGCCAGCAGCCGGGAGTTGAACACTGAAGCTTTCTTT | CASSRELNTEAFF
. | TRBJ2-1 | TRBV19 | . | TGTGCCAGTAGTATCACGGGGGCTACCTACAATGAGCAGTTCTTC | CASSITGATYNEQFF
. | TRBJ1-3 | TRBV6-5 | . | TGTGCCAGCAGTTACCTAACAGGGACCTCCGGAAACACCATATATTTT | CASSYLTGTSGNTIYF
. | TRBJ2-2 | TRBV5-4 | TRBD2 | TGTGCCAGCAGCTTGGCCGGGGGGGATTTGAACACCGGGGAGCTGTTTTTT | CASSLAGGDLNTGELFF
. | TRBJ1-5 | TRBV2 | TRBD1 | TGTGCCAGCCAGGACAGGGTGAGCAATCAGCCCCAGCATTTT | CASQDRVSNQPQHF
. | TRBJ1-1 | TRBV6-6 | TRBD1 | TGTGCCAGCAGTCCGGCACAGGGGCCAATGAACACTGAAGCTTTCTTT | CASSPAQGPMNTEAFF
. | TRBJ2-3 | TRBV19 | TRBD2 | TGTGCCAGTACGTCTACGGGGGGAGATACGCAGTATTTT | CASTSTGGDTQYF
. | TRBJ2-6 | TRBV7-2 | . | TGTGCCAGCAGCTTAGAGTTCAGGGCCTCTGGGGCCAACGTCCTGACTTTC | CASSLEFRASGANVLTF